These 9 T cell receptor beta chains were sequenced from one sample in a study of TIL therapy for anti-PD-1-resistant metastatic lung cancer. Time point noted: pre-treatment sample, taken before nivolumab and TIL therapy. The libraries were made with immunoSEQ v3. Repertoires were generated with immunoSEQ multiplex PCR, while TCRdb's copy carries only in-frame clones and drops some. The sample has roughly 16,000 clones; about 68% are singletons. This sample comprised blood, obtained at baseline. All receptors derive from a person aged 25 to 80 with non-small cell lung cancer.

In its sample, this clone was seen a few times. The chain couples TRBV9 to TRBJ2-7, with unresolved D. From germline, CDR1 is SGDLS and CDR2 YYNGEE. The V end lost 0 bases, the J end lost 2 bases, and 12 bases lay between the germline ends. CDR3 length: 15 amino acids. For the CDR3, the DNA is TGTGCCAGCAGCGTAGATTTTGGCCCCGCCTACGAGCAGTACTTC. Protein product: CASSVDFGPAYEQYF.

The CDR3 reads CASSMTRLLYQETQYF. In DNA form, the CDR3 reads TGTGCCAGCAGCATGACTAGGCTCCTTTACCAAGAGACCCAGTACTTC. V gene TRBV5-4 combines with J gene TRBJ2-5; perhaps TRBD2 as D (6 bases). This CDR3 is 16 amino acids long. V lost 4 bases, J lost 0 bases, and 16 bases lay in between. The germline V gene encodes CDR1 SGHNT and CDR2 YYREEE (reference sequence).

On this clone: Mismatch with germline at one junction end may stem from a read error. The gene calls are TRBV7-7 and TRBJ2-5; D may match TRBD1 or TRBD2 (5 bases each). The CDR3 is 14 residues long. Germline V lookup: CDR1 SSHAT, CDR2 FNYEAQ (reference sequence). The CDR3 sequence: CASSLGPEGQTQYF. The DNA for the CDR3 is TGTGCCAGCAGTTTAGGGCCCGAGGGACAGACCCAGTACTTC.

This chain uses TRBV11-3 with TRBJ2-7, with 7 bases fitting TRBD2. The CDR3 is 13 residues long. Germline-derived CDR1 and CDR2 are SGHNT and YENEEA. V lost 4 bases and J lost 3; bases outside the gene matches: 3. As DNA, the CDR3 is TGTGCCAGCAGCTCCCGGACTAGCTACGAGCAGTACTTC. Protein sequence: CASSSRTSYEQYF.

The chain is built from TRBV5-1 and TRBJ2-5; D unclear. From germline, CDR1 is SGHRS and CDR2 YFSETQ. V gave up 5 bases and J gave up 5 bases, with 10 bases separating them. The CDR3 loop spans 12 amino acids. CDR3 bases: TGCGCCAGCAGGCTAGAACGGGAGACCCAGTACTTC. Translating it yields CASRLERETQYF.

The chain links TRBV4-3 to TRBJ2-2; D is possibly TRBD1 (5 bases). V was trimmed by 4 bases and J by 1 base, leaving 13 bases between them. The CDR3 is 16 residues long. Looked up from germline, CDR1 is LGHNA and CDR2 is YSLEER. Here the CDR3 reads CASSPGLGQNTGELFF. The CDR3, as DNA: TGCGCCAGCAGCCCAGGGTTGGGGCAGAACACCGGGGAGCTGTTTTTT.

The V call is TRBV6-1, the J call TRBJ1-1, with 8 bases fitting TRBD1. The CDR3 totals 15 residues. V shed 3 bases and J 5 bases; nucleotides not matched to a gene: 8. In germline, CDR1 is MNHNS, CDR2 SASEGT. CDR3 sequence: CASSEAQGASTEAFF. CDR3 nucleotide sequence: TGTGCCAGCAGTGAGGCCCAGGGGGCGTCTACTGAAGCTTTCTTT.

V gene TRBV7-9 combines with J gene TRBJ1-2, with 7 positions matching TRBD1. V lost 5 bases, J lost 5 bases, and 11 bases stayed unmatched. Per germline, CDR1 SEHNR and CDR2 FQNEAQ (reference sequence). CDR3 size: 15 residues. The CDR3 region is CASSTHRTGEYGYTF. The CDR3 bases are TGTGCCAGCAGCACGCATAGGACAGGAGAATATGGCTACACCTTC.

This clone has more than one count but fewer than ten. The V gene is TRBV28, the J gene TRBJ1-5; TRBD1 matches at 8 bases. The CDR3 consists of 14 residues. Germline values: CDR1 MDHEN, CDR2 SYDVKM. J was trimmed by 7 bases and V by 6 bases; bases with no gene match: 8. The DNA for the CDR3 is TGTGCCAGCAGCCGGAGACAGGGGATGCAGCCCCAGCATTTT. Amino acids: CASSRRQGMQPQHF.